Following are 27 T cell receptor beta chains from one sample sequenced in a study of blood T cell repertoires in COVID-19. Using immunoSEQ multiplex PCR, the repertoire was profiled, and TCRdb retains in-frame clones only, with some absent. The sample holds about 42,000 clones, approximately 90% seen once. Sequences were obtained from peripheral blood. The receptor source for this set is a human donor in a cohort sampled during active COVID-19.

The chain couples TRBV5-1 to TRBJ2-3; D might be TRBD2 (5 bases). V lost 4 bases to trimming and J lost 2 bases, with 11 bases between them. This CDR3 comprises 14 residues. Looked up from germline, CDR1 is SGHRS and CDR2 is YFSETQ. The DNA for the CDR3 is TGCGCCAGCAGCCTTGAGGGTTACACAGATACGCAGTATTTT. Its protein product is CASSLEGYTDTQYF.

The chain recombines TRBV6-1 with TRBJ2-7; 7 nucleotides match TRBD1. This CDR3 has 13 residues. The germline V gene encodes CDR1 MNHNS and CDR2 SASEGT. The V gene end was trimmed by 2 bases and the J gene end by 6 bases; junction bases not matched to a gene: 4. CDR3 DNA: TGTGCCAGCAGTGAATGGAACAGGGGCGAGCAGTACTTC. This gives the protein CASSEWNRGEQYF.

This chain joins TRBV5-4 and TRBJ2-2; 8 bases agree with TRBD1. This CDR3 contains 16 residues. CDR1 is SGHNT and CDR2 is YYREEE in the germline V gene (reference sequence). J was trimmed by 3 bases and V by 2 bases; bases with no gene match: 6. CDR3 loop: CASSLQGGRHTGELFF. CDR3 coding DNA: TGTGCCAGCAGCTTACAGGGGGGTCGACACACCGGGGAGCTGTTTTTT.

This chain links TRBV6-5 with TRBJ2-1, with 7 positions matching TRBD1. The germline CDR1 and CDR2 sequences are MNHEY and SVGAGI. J gave up 5 bases and V 6 bases, and 7 bases lay outside the gene matches. The CDR3 runs 14 residues. CDR3 loop: CASSPDRDHNEQFF. CDR3 bases: TGTGCCAGCAGCCCCGACAGGGACCACAATGAGCAGTTCTTC.

The gene calls are TRBV6-5 and TRBJ1-1; 9 bases fit TRBD1. The CDR3 is 14 amino acids. V gave up 6 bases and J gave up 5 bases; unmatched junction bases: 7. In germline, CDR1 is MNHEY, CDR2 SVGAGI. CDR3 sequence (DNA): TGTGCCAGCAGCACCACAGGGGGCAGGACTGAAGCTTTCTTT. Translation: CASSTTGGRTEAFF.

A remark on this clone: Other DNA sequences from this sample encode an identical CDR3 as well. The chain combines TRBV5-1 with TRBJ2-1; TRBD2 matches at 10 bases. Germline loops: CDR1 SGHRS, CDR2 YFSETQ. This CDR3 is built from 15 residues. J lost 0 bases, V lost 5 bases, and 2 bases had no gene match. CDR3 in amino acids: CASSPSGSSYNEQFF. CDR3 in DNA: TGCGCCAGCAGTCCTAGCGGGAGCTCCTACAATGAGCAGTTCTTC. The full variable domain, completed using reference TRBV5-1 and TRBJ2-1, is KAGVTQTPRYLIKTRGQQVTLSCSPISGHRSVSWYQQTPGQGLQFLFEYFSETQRNKGNFPGRFSGRQFSNSRSEMNVSTLELGDSALYLCASSPSGSSYNEQFFGPGTRLTVL.

This chain uses TRBV7-9 with TRBJ2-5; 10 nucleotides match TRBD1. The CDR3 is 13 amino acids. Looked up from germline, CDR1 is SEHNR and CDR2 is FQNEAQ (reference sequence). V shed 10 bases, J shed 3 bases, and the junction held 5 bases outside the gene matches. CDR3 coding DNA: TGTGCCACCAGGGGGACAGGGGAAGAGACCCAGTACTTC. This sequence encodes CATRGTGEETQYF.

CDR3 amino acids: CASSQGLAGETQYF. CDR3 DNA: TGTGCCAGCTCACAAGGACTAGCGGGAGAGACCCAGTACTTC. The rearrangement joins TRBV18 to TRBJ2-5; 11 positions match TRBD2. CDR3 length equals 14 residues. Germline trimming cut 4 bases from V and 4 bases from J; bases unmatched to any gene: 2. In germline, CDR1 is KGHSH, CDR2 LQKENI.

This clone was observed once. The V and J genes are TRBV7-9 and TRBJ2-5; 7 positions match TRBD1. V gave up 6 bases and J gave up 2 bases; unmatched junction bases: 12. This CDR3 is built from 16 residues. Germline V gives CDR1 SEHNR, CDR2 FQNEAQ (reference sequence). The CDR3 here is CASSQISGTEQETQYF. CDR3 DNA: TGTGCCAGCAGTCAAATCTCCGGGACAGAACAAGAGACCCAGTACTTC.

V usage is TRBV5-5 and J usage is TRBJ1-4; D call uncertain. With 4 bases removed from V and 4 bases from J, the gap between germline ends came to 14 bases. Germline V gives CDR1 SGHKS, CDR2 YYEKEE (reference sequence). This CDR3 has 15 amino acids. CDR3 nucleotide sequence: TGTGCCAGCAGCCTTGGGGAGCGGCATAATGAAAAACTGTTTTTT. Translation: CASSLGERHNEKLFF.

The rearrangement joins TRBV13 to TRBJ2-7; 7 bases map to TRBD1. The CDR3 length is 14 residues. The germline CDR1 and CDR2 sequences are PRHDT and FYEKMQ (reference sequence). Germline trimming cut 4 bases from V and 2 bases from J; bases unmatched to any gene: 5. In DNA form, the CDR3 reads TGTGCCAGCAGCTCCACAGGACAGGCCTACGAGCAGTACTTC. It translates to CASSSTGQAYEQYF.

This CDR3 reads CATSRDRTSIYEQYF. CDR3 in DNA: TGTGCCACCAGCAGAGATCGGACTAGTATTTACGAGCAGTACTTC. This chain joins TRBV15 and TRBJ2-7, with 7 bases lining up with TRBD2. V trimming: 0 bases; J trimming: 4 bases; junction bases outside the gene matches: 6. This CDR3 spans 15 amino acids. Germline loops: CDR1 LNHNV, CDR2 YYDKDF (reference sequence). The complete variable domain, with remaining parts taken from reference TRBV15 and TRBJ2-7, reads DAMVIQNPRYQVTQFGKPVTLSCSQTLNHNVMYWYQQKSSQAPKLLFHYYDKDFNNEADTPDNFQSRRPNTSFCFLDIRSPGLGDTAMYLCATSRDRTSIYEQYFGPGTRLTVT.

The chain couples TRBV7-9 to TRBJ1-5; weak D call: TRBD1 (6 bases). V lost 5 bases to trimming and J lost 2 bases, with 16 bases between them. The CDR3 runs to 16 residues. From germline, CDR1 is SEHNR and CDR2 FQNEAQ (reference sequence). The CDR3 DNA reads TGTGCCAGCAGCCCGCCGGTGGGGGCCGGCAATCAGCCCCAGCATTTT. Residues: CASSPPVGAGNQPQHF.

This clone is medium-sized. The chain recombines TRBV4-1 with TRBJ2-7; D is ambiguous. Per germline, CDR1 MGHRA and CDR2 YSYEKL. This CDR3 spans 12 amino acids. The ends were cut back, 1 base at V and 6 bases at J, with 7 bases in the middle. The CDR3: CASSQGEVEQYF. The CDR3 region has the DNA TGCGCCAGCAGCCAAGGCGAGGTCGAGCAGTACTTC.

This sequence joins TRBV5-8 and TRBJ1-1, with no clear D. V lost 2 bases to trimming and J lost 4 bases, with 9 bases between them. This CDR3 is built from 13 residues. Per germline, CDR1 SGHTS and CDR2 YDEGEE. The CDR3 sequence is CASSFQRVTEAFF. In nucleotides, the CDR3 is TGTGCCAGCAGCTTTCAGAGGGTCACTGAAGCTTTCTTT.

This clone has just one count. The gene calls are TRBV3-1 (or the pseudogene TRBV3-2) and TRBJ1-2; D ambiguous. CDR1 is LGHDT and CDR2 is YNNKEL in the germline V gene (reference sequence). This CDR3 has 15 amino acids. Trimming took off 3 bases at V and 2 bases at J, with 13 bases between the two ends. CDR3 residues: CASSHESFRNYGYTF. CDR3 coding DNA: TGTGCCAGCAGCCATGAATCCTTCAGAAACTATGGCTACACCTTC.

This chain uses TRBV12-3 or TRBV12-4 with TRBJ1-2, with D perhaps matching TRBD1 (6 bases). The V gene lost 4 bases and the J gene lost 10 bases, with 16 bases spanning the gap. CDR3 length: 13 residues. CDR3 loop: CASSSTDRNDYTF. The CDR3 DNA is TGTGCCAGCAGTTCAACCGACAGGAACGACTACACCTTC.

The chain employs TRBV10-2 and TRBJ1-6; TRBD1 aligns across 7 bases. V lost 6 bases and J lost 7; bases outside the gene matches: 6. The CDR3 sequence is 14 residues long. Per germline, CDR1 WSHSY and CDR2 SAAADI. The CDR3 bases are TGCGCCAGCAGGGGGGACAGTCCAAATTCACCCCTCCACTTT. It is translated as CASRGDSPNSPLHF.

The chain couples TRBV27 to TRBJ1-5; TRBD1 aligns across 9 bases. V gave up 6 bases and J gave up 7 bases; unmatched junction bases: 10. The CDR3 runs 15 residues. Germline CDR1 MNHEY, CDR2 SMNVEV (reference sequence). The CDR3 reads CASSAGTGPGQPQHF. In DNA form, the CDR3 reads TGTGCCAGCAGCGCCGGGACAGGGCCCGGACAGCCCCAGCATTTT.

This clone was detected only a few times. The chain is built from TRBV5-1 and TRBJ1-2; 11 bases align to TRBD1. Trimming at V came to 4 bases and at J to 2 bases, leaving 4 bases not matched to a gene. Germline CDR1 is SGHRS and CDR2 is YFSETQ. The CDR3 loop spans 15 amino acids. The chain's CDR3 is CASSQGQGENYGYTF. The CDR3 region has the DNA TGCGCCAGCAGCCAGGGACAGGGGGAGAACTATGGCTACACCTTC.

V is TRBV6-2 or TRBV6-3 and J is TRBJ1-1, with 10 bases that match TRBD1. V was clipped by 5 bases and J by 3 bases; unmatched bases: 15. The V gene's germline CDR1 is MNHEY and CDR2 SVGEGT. This CDR3 region has 18 residues. Here the CDR3 DNA reads TGTGCCAGCAGTCCCTACCGGGGACAGGGGACATCGGACACTGAAGCTTTCTTT. This encodes CASSPYRGQGTSDTEAFF.

The CDR3 DNA is TGTGCCAGCTCACCACCGGGAAGCGGGAGACCCCTCTCCTACGAGCAGTACTTC. It specifies CASSPPGSGRPLSYEQYF. This chain joins TRBV18 and TRBJ2-7, with TRBD2 matching over 8 bases. V shed 0 bases, J shed 0 bases, and the junction held 10 bases outside the gene matches. The CDR3 loop spans 18 amino acids. From germline, CDR1 is KGHSH and CDR2 LQKENI.

In this sample, this clone turned up once. The chain uses TRBV28 and TRBJ1-4, with 7 bases fitting TRBD1. Per the germline V gene, CDR1 is MDHEN and CDR2 is SYDVKM. The CDR3 is made up of 16 amino acids. V lost 2 bases and J lost 3; bases outside the gene matches: 6. CDR3 coding DNA: TGTGCCAGCAGTTTAAGGGGGCTTGTGGCTAATGAAAAACTGTTTTTT. Residues: CASSLRGLVANEKLFF.

The V gene is TRBV7-2, the J gene TRBJ2-3; 11 bases are shared with TRBD2. Germline V CDR1 and CDR2: SGHTA, FQGNSA. With 5 bases clipped from V and 4 bases from J, the junction kept 5 bases outside the gene matches. The CDR3 totals 15 residues. As DNA, the CDR3 is TGTGCCAGCAGCCATAGCGGGGGGGCCGCAGATACGCAGTATTTT. Translation gives CASSHSGGAADTQYF. The variable domain in full, completed from reference TRBV7-2 and TRBJ2-3, reads GAGVSQSPSNKVTEKGKDVELRCDPISGHTALYWYRQSLGQGLEFLIYFQGNSAPDKSGLPSDRFSAERTGGSVSTLTIQRTQQEDSAVYLCASSHSGGAADTQYFGPGTRLTVL.

This chain links TRBV7-9 with TRBJ2-1, with 14 bases fitting TRBD2. Per germline, CDR1 SEHNR and CDR2 FQNEAQ (reference sequence). There are 15 residues in the CDR3. Trimming at V came to 5 bases and at J to 10 bases, leaving 7 bases not matched to a gene. The CDR3 coding sequence is TGTGCCAGCAGCCACCCGGGACTAGCGGGAGCAGAGCAGTTCTTC. Its translation is CASSHPGLAGAEQFF.

DNA for the CDR3: TGTGCCAGCAGCTTAGGCGGGGGGTCCCATACGCAGTATTTT. Its translation: CASSLGGGSHTQYF. The J gene is TRBJ2-3, the V gene TRBV11-2; TRBD2 agrees at 8 bases. This CDR3 comprises 14 residues. Germline V gives CDR1 SGHAT, CDR2 FQNNGV. The J segment lost 7 bases and the V segment lost 1 base, leaving 4 bases of the junction unmatched.

The rearrangement uses TRBV7-7 and TRBJ2-1; TRBD2 agrees at 9 bases. J lost 6 bases, V lost 5 bases, and 5 bases had no gene match. The CDR3 contains 14 residues. Germline V lookup: CDR1 SSHAT, CDR2 FNYEAQ (reference sequence). CDR3 sequence (DNA): TGTGCCAGCAGCGTGGGACTAGCAGCCAATGAGCAGTTCTTC. It translates to CASSVGLAANEQFF.